What follows are 9 T cell receptor beta chains derived from one specimen sequenced in a study of Tregs in tolerant kidney transplant recipients. Profiling relied on immunoSEQ multiplex PCR, and the TCRdb table lists in-frame clones only, not all of them. In the table there are tens of thousands of clones, roughly nine tenths of which are singletons. Mixed chimerism was transient after nonmyeloablative marrow transplants from related graft donors. The specimen comprised CD8+ T cells from blood (PBMCs), sampled 24 months after the transplant. These receptors were obtained from a human patient who received a combined kidney and bone marrow transplant. Some of the T cells might come from the graft donor.

This chain's CDR3 is CASSPGGGADDNTEAFF. For the CDR3, the DNA is TGTGCCAGCAGCCCGGGGGGAGGGGCGGATGATAACACTGAAGCTTTCTTT. This chain links TRBV9 with TRBJ1-1; D might be TRBD1 (5 bases). The V and J ends lost 4 bases and 2 bases respectively, with 21 bases between them. Per the germline V gene, CDR1 is SGDLS and CDR2 is YYNGEE. The CDR3 is 17 residues long.

The chain uses TRBV2 and TRBJ1-1; unclear D gene. Germline-derived CDR1 and CDR2 are SNHLY and FYNNEI. This CDR3 is built from 11 residues. Trimming stripped 9 bases from V and 1 base from J, with 6 bases between. CDR3 in amino acids: CASHRNTEAFF. DNA of the CDR3: TGTGCCAGTCACAGGAACACTGAAGCTTTCTTT.

The CDR3 loop reads CASSSDREILVEQYF. DNA of the CDR3: TGTGCCAGCAGTTCTGACAGGGAAATCCTAGTCGAGCAGTACTTC. The gene calls are TRBV28 and TRBJ2-7, with TRBD1 matching 7 bases. The CDR3 has 15 residues. In germline, CDR1 is MDHEN, CDR2 SYDVKM. The junction had 12 bases not matched to a gene; V was cut back by 4 bases and J by 6 bases.

The rearrangement uses TRBV11-3 and TRBJ2-7; 9 bases agree with TRBD1. V lost 5 bases to trimming and J lost 6 bases; unmatched junction nucleotides: 8. Germline CDR1 SGHNT, CDR2 YENEEA. The CDR3 runs to 14 residues. The CDR3 protein is CASSQDRGIGEQYF. Here the CDR3 DNA reads TGTGCCAGCAGCCAAGACAGGGGGATCGGCGAGCAGTACTTC.

The chain recombines TRBV29-1 with TRBJ2-7; 7 nucleotides match TRBD1. In germline, CDR1 is SQVTM, CDR2 ANQGSEA. J lost 4 bases, V lost 5 bases, and 11 bases had no gene match. CDR3 length: 14 amino acids. CDR3 protein: CSVPNRDRPYEQYF. CDR3 bases: TGCAGCGTTCCTAACCGGGACAGACCGTACGAGCAGTACTTC.

As to this clone: Different DNA sequences within this sample yield the same CDR3. The chain uses TRBV27 and TRBJ1-6; D remains ambiguous. From germline, CDR1 is MNHEY and CDR2 SMNVEV (reference sequence). The V end lost 1 base, the J end lost 10 bases, and 14 bases lay between the germline ends. The CDR3 has 15 residues. The DNA for the CDR3 is TGTGCCAGCAGTTTATTCCCAAAGCCTACGTCACCCCTCCACTTT. Translation: CASSLFPKPTSPLHF.

CDR3 sequence: CASSDGGRDGYTF. The CDR3 DNA sequence: TGTGCCAGCAGTGATGGAGGGAGGGATGGCTACACCTTC. The V and J genes are TRBV2 and TRBJ1-2; D is unclear. The CDR3 consists of 13 residues. CDR1 and CDR2 from the germline V gene are SNHLY and FYNNEI. Trimming took 3 bases from V and 6 from J, leaving 11 bases between them. The full variable domain, with the rest looked up from reference TRBV2 and TRBJ1-2, is EPEVTQTPSHQVTQMGQEVILRCVPISNHLYFYWYRQILGQKVEFLVSFYNNEISEKSEIFDDQFSVERPDGSNFTLKIRSTKLEDSAMYFCASSDGGRDGYTFGSGTRLTVV.

The chain recombines TRBV28 with TRBJ2-7; tentative D call: TRBD1 (6 bases). Germline values: CDR1 MDHEN, CDR2 SYDVKM. This CDR3 has 15 residues. Deletions cut 4 bases from V and 0 bases from J, with 13 bases between. The CDR3 sequence is CASSYSVRGSYEQYF. For the CDR3, the DNA is TGTGCCAGCAGTTACTCCGTCAGGGGCTCCTACGAGCAGTACTTC.

This clone was observed once. The CDR3 is CSVDAQTKNEQYF. CDR3 nucleotide sequence: TGCAGCGTTGATGCACAGACTAAGAACGAGCAGTACTTC. The chain recombines TRBV29-1 with TRBJ2-7, with D possibly TRBD2 on 5 matching bases. The germline CDR1 and CDR2 sequences are SQVTM and ANQGSEA. This CDR3 has 13 residues. V shed 3 bases and J shed 5 bases, with 14 bases lying between them.